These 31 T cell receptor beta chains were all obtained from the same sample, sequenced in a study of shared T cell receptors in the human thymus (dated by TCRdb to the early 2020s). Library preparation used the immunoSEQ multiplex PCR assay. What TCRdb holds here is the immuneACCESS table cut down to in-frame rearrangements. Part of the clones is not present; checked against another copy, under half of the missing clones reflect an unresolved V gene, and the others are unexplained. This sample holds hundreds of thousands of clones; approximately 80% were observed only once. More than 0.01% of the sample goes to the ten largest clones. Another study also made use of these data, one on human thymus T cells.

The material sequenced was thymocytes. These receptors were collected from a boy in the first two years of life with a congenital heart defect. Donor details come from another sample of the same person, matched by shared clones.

This CDR3 reads CASSPRPHTGGIGNQPQHF. The CDR3 DNA reads as TGTGCCAGCAGCCCAAGACCACACACAGGGGGGATTGGCAATCAGCCCCAGCATTTT. This chain links TRBV27 with TRBJ1-5; 8 bases are a match to TRBD1. The CDR3 has 19 residues. V dropped 6 bases and J dropped 2; count of bases not matched to a gene: 18. The germline V gene has CDR1 MNHEY and CDR2 SMNVEV (reference sequence).

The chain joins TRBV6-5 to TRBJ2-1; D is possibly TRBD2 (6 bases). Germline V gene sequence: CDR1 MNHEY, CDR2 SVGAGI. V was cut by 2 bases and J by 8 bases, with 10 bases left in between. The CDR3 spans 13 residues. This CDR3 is CASSYRASDEQFF. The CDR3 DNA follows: TGTGCCAGCAGTTACAGGGCTAGCGATGAGCAGTTCTTC.

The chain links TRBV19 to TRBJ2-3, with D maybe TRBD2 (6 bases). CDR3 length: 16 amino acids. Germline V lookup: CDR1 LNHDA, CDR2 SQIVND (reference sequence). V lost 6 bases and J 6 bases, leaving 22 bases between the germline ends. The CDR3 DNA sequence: TGTGCCAGTAGGGGAAGGGGAAGAGCGGGCCCCGATACGCAGTATTTT. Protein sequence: CASRGRGRAGPDTQYF.

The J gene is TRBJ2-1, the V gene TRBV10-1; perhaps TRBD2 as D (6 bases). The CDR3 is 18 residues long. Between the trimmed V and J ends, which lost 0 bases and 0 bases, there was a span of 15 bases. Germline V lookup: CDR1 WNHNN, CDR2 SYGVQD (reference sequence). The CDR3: CASSESWRDFSSYNEQFF. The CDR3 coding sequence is TGCGCCAGCAGTGAGTCGTGGAGGGACTTTAGCTCCTACAATGAGCAGTTCTTC.

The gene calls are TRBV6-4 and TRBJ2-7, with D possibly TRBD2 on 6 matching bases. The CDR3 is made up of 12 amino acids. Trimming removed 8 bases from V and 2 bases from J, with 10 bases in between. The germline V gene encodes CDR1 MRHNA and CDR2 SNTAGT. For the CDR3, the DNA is TGTGCCAGCCTCGGCGGGACCTACGAGCAGTACTTC. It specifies CASLGGTYEQYF.

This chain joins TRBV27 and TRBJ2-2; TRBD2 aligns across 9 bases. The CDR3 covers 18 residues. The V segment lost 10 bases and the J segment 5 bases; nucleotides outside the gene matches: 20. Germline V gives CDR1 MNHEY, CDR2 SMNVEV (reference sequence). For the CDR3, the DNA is TGTGCCACCACAGTTTCAGAGTATGGAACTAGCGGGACCGGGGAGCTGTTTTTT. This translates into CATTVSEYGTSGTGELFF.

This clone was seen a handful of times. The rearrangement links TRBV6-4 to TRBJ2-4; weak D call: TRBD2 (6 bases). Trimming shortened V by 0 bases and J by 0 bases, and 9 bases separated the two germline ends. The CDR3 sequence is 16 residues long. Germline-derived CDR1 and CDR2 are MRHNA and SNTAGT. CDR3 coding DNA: TGTGCCAGCAGTGACTCTAGCGGTCTAGCCAAAAACATTCAGTACTTC. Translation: CASSDSSGLAKNIQYF.

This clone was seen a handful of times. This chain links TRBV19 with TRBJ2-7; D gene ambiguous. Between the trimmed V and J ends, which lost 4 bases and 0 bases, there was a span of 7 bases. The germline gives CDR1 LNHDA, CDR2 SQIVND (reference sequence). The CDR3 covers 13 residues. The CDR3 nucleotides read TGTGCCAGTAGTACAGGCCCCTCCTACGAGCAGTACTTC. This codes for CASSTGPSYEQYF.

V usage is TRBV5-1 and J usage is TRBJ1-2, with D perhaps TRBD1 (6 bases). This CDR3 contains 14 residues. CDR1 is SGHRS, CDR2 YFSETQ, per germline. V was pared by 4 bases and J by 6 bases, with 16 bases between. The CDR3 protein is CASSAGQPRHGYTF. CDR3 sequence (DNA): TGCGCCAGCAGCGCTGGACAGCCTCGGCATGGCTACACCTTC.

In DNA, the CDR3 is TGCGCCAGCAGCGGCAGGGGGCTTGAAGGCTACACCTTC. Translation gives CASSGRGLEGYTF. J is TRBJ1-2 and V is TRBV5-1, with TRBD1 identical over 8 bases. Germline trimming cut 4 bases from V and 8 bases from J; bases unmatched to any gene: 7. Germline V CDR1 and CDR2: SGHRS, YFSETQ. This CDR3 has 13 residues.

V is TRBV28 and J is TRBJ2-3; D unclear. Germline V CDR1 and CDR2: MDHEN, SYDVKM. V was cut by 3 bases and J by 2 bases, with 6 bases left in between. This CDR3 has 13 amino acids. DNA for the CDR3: TGTGCCAGCAGTTTTTTCGTCACAGATACGCAGTATTTT. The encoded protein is CASSFFVTDTQYF.

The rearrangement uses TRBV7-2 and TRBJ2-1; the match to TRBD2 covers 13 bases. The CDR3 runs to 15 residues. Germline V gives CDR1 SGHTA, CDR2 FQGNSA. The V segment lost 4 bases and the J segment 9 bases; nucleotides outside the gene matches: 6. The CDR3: CASSSGLAGAPEQFF. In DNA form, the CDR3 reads TGTGCCAGCAGCTCCGGACTAGCGGGGGCCCCTGAGCAGTTCTTC.

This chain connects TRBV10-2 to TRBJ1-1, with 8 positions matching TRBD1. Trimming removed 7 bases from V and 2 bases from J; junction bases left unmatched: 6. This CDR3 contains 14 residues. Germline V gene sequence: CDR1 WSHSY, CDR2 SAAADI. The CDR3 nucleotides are TGCGCCAGCACTACCGGACAGGGAAACACTGAAGCTTTCTTT. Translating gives CASTTGQGNTEAFF.

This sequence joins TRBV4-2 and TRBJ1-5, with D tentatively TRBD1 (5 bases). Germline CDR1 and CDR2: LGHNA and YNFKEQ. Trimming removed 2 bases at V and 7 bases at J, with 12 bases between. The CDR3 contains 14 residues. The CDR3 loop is CASSQQGREQPQHF. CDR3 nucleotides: TGTGCCAGCAGCCAACAGGGTAGAGAGCAGCCCCAGCATTTT.

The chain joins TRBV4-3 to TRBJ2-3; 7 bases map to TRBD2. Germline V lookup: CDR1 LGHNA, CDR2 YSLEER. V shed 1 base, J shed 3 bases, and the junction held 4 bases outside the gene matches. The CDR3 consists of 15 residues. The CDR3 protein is CASSQGRESTDTQYF. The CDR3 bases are TGCGCCAGCAGCCAAGGGCGGGAGTCAACAGATACGCAGTATTTT.

CDR3 in amino acids: CATSSRDREVATNEKLFF. The CDR3 DNA reads TGTGCCACCAGCAGCCGGGACAGGGAGGTTGCAACTAATGAAAAACTGTTTTTT. The V gene is TRBV15, the J gene TRBJ1-4, with 9 bases fitting TRBD1. The germline CDR1 and CDR2 sequences are LNHNV and YYDKDF (reference sequence). Unmatched junction bases numbered 8, after V lost 3 bases and J lost 0 bases. The CDR3 is 18 residues long.

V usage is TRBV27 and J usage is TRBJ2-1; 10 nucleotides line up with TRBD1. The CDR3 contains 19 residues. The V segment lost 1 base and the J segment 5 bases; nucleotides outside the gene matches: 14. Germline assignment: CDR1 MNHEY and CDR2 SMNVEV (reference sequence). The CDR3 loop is CASSLWGQGMEQGDNEQFF. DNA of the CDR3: TGTGCCAGCAGTTTATGGGGACAGGGGATGGAACAGGGGGACAATGAGCAGTTCTTC.

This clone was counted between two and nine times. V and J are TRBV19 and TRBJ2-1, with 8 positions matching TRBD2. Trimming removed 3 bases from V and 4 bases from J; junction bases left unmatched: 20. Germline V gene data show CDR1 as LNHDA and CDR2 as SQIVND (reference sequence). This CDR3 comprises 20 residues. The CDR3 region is CASSMGISGTSLVLYNEQFF. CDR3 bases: TGTGCCAGTAGTATGGGAATTAGCGGGACATCCCTCGTTCTTTACAATGAGCAGTTCTTC.

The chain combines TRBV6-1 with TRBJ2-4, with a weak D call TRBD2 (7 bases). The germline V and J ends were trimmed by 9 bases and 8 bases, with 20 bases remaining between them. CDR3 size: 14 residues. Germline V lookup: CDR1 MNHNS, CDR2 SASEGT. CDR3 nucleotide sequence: TGTGCCAGAGGGGGGGAGGGCTTAAGGGACATTCAGTACTTC. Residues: CARGGEGLRDIQYF.

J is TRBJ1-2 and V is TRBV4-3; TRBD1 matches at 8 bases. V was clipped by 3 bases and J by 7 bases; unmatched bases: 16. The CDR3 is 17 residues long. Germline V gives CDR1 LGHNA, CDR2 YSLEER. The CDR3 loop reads CASSHKPRRAGGLGYTF. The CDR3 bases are TGCGCCAGCAGCCACAAACCGAGACGGGCAGGGGGCCTTGGCTACACCTTC.

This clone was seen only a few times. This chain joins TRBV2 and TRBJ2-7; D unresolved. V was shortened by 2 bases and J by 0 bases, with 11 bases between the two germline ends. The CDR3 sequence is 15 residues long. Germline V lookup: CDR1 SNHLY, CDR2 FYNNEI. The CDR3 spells CASSESVPSSYEQYF. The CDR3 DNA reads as TGTGCCAGCAGTGAATCAGTACCAAGCTCCTACGAGCAGTACTTC.

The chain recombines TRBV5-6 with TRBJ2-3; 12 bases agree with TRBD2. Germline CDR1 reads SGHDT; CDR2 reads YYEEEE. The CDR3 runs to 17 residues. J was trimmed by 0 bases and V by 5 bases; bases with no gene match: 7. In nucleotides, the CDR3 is TGTGCCAGCAGGTCAGGGACTAGCGGGCCTAGCACAGATACGCAGTATTTT. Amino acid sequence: CASRSGTSGPSTDTQYF.

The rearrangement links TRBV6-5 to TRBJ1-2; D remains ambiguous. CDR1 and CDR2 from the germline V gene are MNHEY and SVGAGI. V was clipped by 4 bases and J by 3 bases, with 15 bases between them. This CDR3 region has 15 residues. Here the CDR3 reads CASSSLGALDYGYTF. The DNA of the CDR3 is TGTGCCAGCAGTTCCCTAGGCGCTCTTGACTATGGCTACACCTTC.

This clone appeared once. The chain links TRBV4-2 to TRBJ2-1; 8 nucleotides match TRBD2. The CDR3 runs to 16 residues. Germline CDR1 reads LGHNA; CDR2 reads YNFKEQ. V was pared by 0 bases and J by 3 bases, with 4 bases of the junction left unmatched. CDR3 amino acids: CASSQDGREGYNEQFF. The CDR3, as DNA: TGTGCCAGCAGCCAAGATGGACGGGAGGGCTACAATGAGCAGTTCTTC.

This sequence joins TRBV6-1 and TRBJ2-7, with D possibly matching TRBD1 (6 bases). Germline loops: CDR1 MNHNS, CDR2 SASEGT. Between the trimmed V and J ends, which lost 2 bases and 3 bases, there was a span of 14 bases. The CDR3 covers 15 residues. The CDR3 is CASSETRTAVYEQYF. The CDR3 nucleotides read TGTGCCAGCAGTGAAACCAGGACAGCAGTCTACGAGCAGTACTTC.

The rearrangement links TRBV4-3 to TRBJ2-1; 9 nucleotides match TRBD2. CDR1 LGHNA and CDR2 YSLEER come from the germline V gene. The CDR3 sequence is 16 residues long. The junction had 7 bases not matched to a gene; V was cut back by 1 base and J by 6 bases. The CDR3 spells CASSQVQREEGNEQFF. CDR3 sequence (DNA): TGCGCCAGCAGCCAAGTGCAGCGGGAGGAAGGCAATGAGCAGTTCTTC.

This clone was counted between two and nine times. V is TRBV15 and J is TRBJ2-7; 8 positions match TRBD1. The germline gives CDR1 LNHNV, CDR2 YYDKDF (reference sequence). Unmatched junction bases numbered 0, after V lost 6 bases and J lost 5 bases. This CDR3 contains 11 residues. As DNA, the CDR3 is TGTGCCACCAGACAGGGGGACGAGCAGTACTTC. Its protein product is CATRQGDEQYF.

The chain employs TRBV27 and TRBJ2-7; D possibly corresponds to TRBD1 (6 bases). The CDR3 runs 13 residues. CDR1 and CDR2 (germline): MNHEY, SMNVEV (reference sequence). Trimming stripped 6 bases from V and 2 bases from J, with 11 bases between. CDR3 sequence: CASRARGTYEQYF. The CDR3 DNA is TGTGCCAGCAGAGCCAGGGGTACCTACGAGCAGTACTTC.

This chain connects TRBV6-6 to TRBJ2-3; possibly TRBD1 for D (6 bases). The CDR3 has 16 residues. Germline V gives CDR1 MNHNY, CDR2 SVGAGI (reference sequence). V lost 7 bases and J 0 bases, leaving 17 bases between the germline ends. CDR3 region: CASNWDKDSSTDTQYF. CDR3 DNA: TGTGCCAGCAACTGGGACAAAGACTCTAGCACAGATACGCAGTATTTT.

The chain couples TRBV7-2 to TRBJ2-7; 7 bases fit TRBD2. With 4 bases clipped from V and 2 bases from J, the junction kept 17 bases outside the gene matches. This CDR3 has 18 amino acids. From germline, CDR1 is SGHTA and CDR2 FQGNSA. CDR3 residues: CASSSTLGGWLSPYEQYF. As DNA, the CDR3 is TGTGCCAGCAGCTCAACCCTCGGGGGGTGGCTTTCCCCCTACGAGCAGTACTTC. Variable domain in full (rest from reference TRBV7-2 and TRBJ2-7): GAGVSQSPSNKVTEKGKDVELRCDPISGHTALYWYRQSLGQGLEFLIYFQGNSAPDKSGLPSDRFSAERTGGSVSTLTIQRTQQEDSAVYLCASSSTLGGWLSPYEQYFGPGTRLTVT.

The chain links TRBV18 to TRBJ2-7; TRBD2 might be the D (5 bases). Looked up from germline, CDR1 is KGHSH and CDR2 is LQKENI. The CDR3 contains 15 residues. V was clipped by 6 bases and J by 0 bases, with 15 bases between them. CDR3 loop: CASSPDRGPSYEQYF. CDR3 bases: TGTGCCAGCTCCCCCGACCGGGGTCCCTCCTACGAGCAGTACTTC.